This T cell receptor (beta chain) derives from a study of T cells in Graves' hyperthyroidism and ophthalmopathy. The CDR3 has 13 amino acids. Germline V gene sequence: CDR1 KGHSH, CDR2 LQKENI. V gave up 5 bases and J gave up 5 bases; unmatched junction bases: 5. It was RNA transcripts that yielded the amplified TCR beta CDR3 regions. A set of HTBI primers served as the primers for a first-round RT-PCR of the TCR CDR3. TCRdb re-analysed the multiplex PCR reads in MiXCR, keeping a single row per CDR3 protein. The table records 600,000 to 650,000 distinct CDR3 sequences, about 20% of them present only once. This clonotype was seen ten or more times.

This clonotype originated in a man aged 25 to 40 with Graves' ophthalmopathy. V and J are TRBV18 and TRBJ1-1; 7 nucleotides align to TRBD1. Sequenced input: blood. The CDR3 nucleotides are TGTGCCAGCTCAGGGGACAGCGGGACTGAAGCTTTCTTT. Protein: CASSGDSGTEAFF.